Listed below are T cell receptor beta chains from one sample, sequenced in a study of cytomegalovirus exposure and HLA in healthy donors. The assay was immunoSEQ multiplex PCR, and TCRdb's table has in-frame clones only and misses some. The sample records more than 95,000 clones, roughly 94% being singletons. The sequencing input was PBMCs. All receptors come from a woman aged 18 to 35 in good health and CMV-seronegative. The CDR3 runs from the conserved cysteine through the conserved F or W. D genes are given only for firm matches. A row's size may be missing; if present it is once, few, many or a size class.

V gene,D gene,J gene,clone size,CDR3 protein,CDR3 DNA
TRBV11-2,TRBD1,TRBJ1-4,NA,CASSFNRDRGGEKLFF,TGTGCCAGCAGCTTCAACCGGGACAGGGGCGGTGAAAAACTGTTTTTT
TRBV27,TRBD1,TRBJ1-2,NA,CASSFGQAPSNYGYTF,TGTGCCAGCAGTTTTGGACAGGCCCCGTCTAACTATGGCTACACCTTC
TRBV6-5,NA,TRBJ1-1,NA,CASTRTANTEAFF,TGTGCCAGCACTAGGACTGCGAACACTGAAGCTTTCTTT
TRBV10-2,NA,TRBJ1-2,NA,CASSESMAYGYTF,TGCGCCAGCAGTGAGTCGATGGCATATGGCTACACCTTC
TRBV7-9,NA,TRBJ1-1,once,CASSFGGEDTEAFF,TGTGCCAGCAGCTTTGGCGGGGAGGACACTGAAGCTTTCTTT
TRBV6-1,NA,TRBJ2-7,NA,CASSVQGYEQYF,TGTGCCAGCAGTGTCCAGGGCTACGAGCAGTACTTC
TRBV6-6,NA,TRBJ1-2,NA,CASCKGANYGYTF,TGTGCCAGTTGTAAGGGAGCTAACTATGGCTACACCTTC
TRBV29-1,NA,TRBJ2-1,NA,CSVEGQGHSSEQFF,TGCAGCGTTGAAGGGCAGGGTCACTCGAGTGAGCAGTTCTTC
TRBV7-3,NA,TRBJ2-1,NA,CASTPTGTSGINEQFF,TGTGCCAGCACCCCGACAGGCACCAGCGGGATCAATGAGCAGTTCTTC
TRBV5-1,NA,TRBJ1-1,NA,CASSLEVGEGPEAFF,TGCGCCAGCAGCTTGGAAGTTGGGGAGGGCCCTGAAGCTTTCTTT
TRBV6-5,NA,TRBJ2-6,NA,CASSLAGLSGANVLTF,TGTGCCAGCAGTTTGGCAGGTCTCTCTGGGGCCAACGTCCTGACTTTC
TRBV28,NA,TRBJ2-1,NA,CASSLGGFNEQFF,TGTGCCAGCAGTTTAGGGGGCTTCAATGAGCAGTTCTTC
TRBV7-6,NA,TRBJ1-5,NA,CASSDPSQPQHF,TGTGCCAGCAGTGATCCGAGTCAGCCCCAGCATTTT
TRBV2,TRBD1,TRBJ2-1,NA,CATRDRGNEQFF,TGTGCCACCCGGGACAGGGGCAATGAGCAGTTCTTC
TRBV7-8,NA,TRBJ1-1,NA,CASSEQINTEAFF,TGTGCCAGCAGCGAACAGATTAACACTGAAGCTTTCTTT
TRBV9,NA,TRBJ2-7,NA,CASSVAGGGPTYEQYF,TGTGCCAGCAGCGTAGCTGGCGGGGGCCCTACCTACGAGCAGTACTTC
TRBV5-1,NA,TRBJ2-6,NA,CASSLAGSGANVLTF,TGCGCCAGCAGCTTGGCAGGGTCTGGGGCCAACGTCCTGACTTTC
TRBV30,NA,TRBJ2-3,once,CAWSPTGRGKDTQYF,TGTGCCTGGAGTCCTACAGGGAGGGGAAAAGATACGCAGTATTTT
TRBV7-9,TRBD1,TRBJ2-5,NA,CASRTGSVETQYF,TGTGCCAGTAGGACAGGGTCGGTGGAGACCCAGTACTTC
TRBV6-4,NA,TRBJ2-1,NA,CASSENTASYNEQFF,TGTGCCAGCAGCGAGAATACAGCCTCCTACAATGAGCAGTTCTTC
TRBV30,TRBD1,TRBJ2-3,NA,CAWSTDTRGPHTQYF,TGTGCCTGGAGTACTGACACTAGGGGGCCACATACGCAGTATTTT
TRBV30,NA,TRBJ2-1,NA,CAWSRGGTRPGNEQFF,TGTGCCTGGAGTAGAGGGGGTACCCGTCCGGGGAATGAGCAGTTCTTC
TRBV19,TRBD1,TRBJ1-4,NA,CASRPRDRGLTTNEKLFF,TGTGCCAGTAGACCCCGGGACAGGGGGCTGACAACTAATGAAAAACTGTTTTTT
TRBV9,TRBD2,TRBJ2-1,NA,CASSVGGGGANEQFF,TGTGCCAGCAGCGTAGGTGGCGGGGGGGCAAATGAGCAGTTCTTC
TRBV9,TRBD1,TRBJ2-2,NA,CASSVTGTVTGELFF,TGTGCCAGCAGCGTAACCGGGACAGTCACCGGGGAGCTGTTTTTT
TRBV6-1,NA,TRBJ1-5,NA,CASSTYQGSNQPQHF,TGTGCCAGCAGTACCTACCAGGGATCCAATCAGCCCCAGCATTTT
TRBV6-5,NA,TRBJ1-2,NA,CASGKQGNYGYTF,TGTGCCAGCGGAAAACAGGGAAACTATGGCTACACCTTC
TRBV28,NA,TRBJ1-2,once,CASSFGSGINYGYTF,TGTGCCAGCAGTTTTGGCTCCGGGATTAACTATGGCTACACCTTC
TRBV4-2,TRBD1,TRBJ1-5,NA,CASSLVSKQGKAQHF,TGTGCCAGCAGCCTGGTTAGCAAACAGGGGAAAGCCCAGCATTTT
TRBV28,NA,TRBJ2-7,NA,CASGRTGPYDEQYF,TGTGCCAGCGGACGAACAGGGCCCTACGACGAGCAGTACTTC